This T cell receptor (beta chain) was captured by sequencing in a study of patients and donors after allogeneic stem cell transplantation. TCRdb re-called the RT-PCR reads with MiXCR, one entry per CDR3 protein. The repertoire holds more than 150,000 distinct CDR3 sequences, with approximately 24% as singletons. In this sample, this clonotype turned up a few times. The V end lost 10 bases, the J end lost 0 bases, and 9 bases lay between the germline ends. CDR3 length equals 12 residues. From germline, CDR1 is ENHRY and CDR2 SYGVKD. This sequence joins TRBV10-3 and TRBJ2-5; TRBD1 might be the D (6 bases). Sequencing input: blood, either unsorted or a sorted T cell fraction (not recorded which). The TCR sequence derives from a human donor who was either an allogeneic HSCT recipient or a stem cell or donor lymphocyte infusion donor (not recorded which). It is not recorded whose cells these are; they may come from a transplant donor. CDR3 nucleotides: TGTGCCACCGGACAGAACCAAGAGACCCAGTACTTC. It specifies CATGQNQETQYF.